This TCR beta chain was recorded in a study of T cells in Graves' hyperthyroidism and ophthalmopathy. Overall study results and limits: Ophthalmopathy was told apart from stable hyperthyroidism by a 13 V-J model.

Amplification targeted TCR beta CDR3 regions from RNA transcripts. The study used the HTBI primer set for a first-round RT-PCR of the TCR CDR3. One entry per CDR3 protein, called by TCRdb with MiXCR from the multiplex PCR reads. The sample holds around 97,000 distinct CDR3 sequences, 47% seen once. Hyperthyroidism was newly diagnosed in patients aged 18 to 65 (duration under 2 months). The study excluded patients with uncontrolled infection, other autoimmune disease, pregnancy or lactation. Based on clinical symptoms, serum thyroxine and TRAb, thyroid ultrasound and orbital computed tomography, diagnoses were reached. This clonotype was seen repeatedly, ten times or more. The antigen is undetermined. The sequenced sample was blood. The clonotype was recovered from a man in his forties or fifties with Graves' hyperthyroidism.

The CDR3 DNA is TGTGCCAGCAGCTTAGGAGGAGCATCCCGGGATGAGCAGTTCTTC. The encoded protein is CASSLGGASRDEQFF. This chain joins TRBV7-2 and TRBJ2-1; D unclear. This CDR3 spans 15 amino acids. Trimming cost V 1 base and J 8 bases, with 15 bases left between them. Germline V gives CDR1 SGHTA, CDR2 FQGNSA.